This TCR beta chain was recorded in a study of blood T cell repertoires in COVID-19. Study details: Whether acute or convalescent, the COVID-19 samples came from the United States, Italy and Spain. PBMCs, B-cell-depleted T cells, or T cells were the source of the cDNA or gDNA that made up the material.

Original processing methods: Nucleated cell number was recorded as an estimate derived from reference gene primer amplification. Here immunoSEQ multiplex PCR was the method, and the copy in TCRdb shows in-frame clones only, minus some. V and J calls and clone size are given by that table; D and trimming were obtained from the DNA. The profile covers roughly 120,000 clones, with over 65% appearing a single time and approximately 0.79% taken by the ten largest. CDR3 length: 13 amino acids. CDR1 is SQVTM and CDR2 is ANQGSEA in the germline V gene. Trimming pared 4 bases from V and 6 bases from J, leaving 13 bases between.

The rearrangement links TRBV29-1 to TRBJ2-1, with D perhaps TRBD1 (6 bases). The sample was peripheral blood. This TCR came from a human donor with acute or convalescent COVID-19. The donor label of this sample is uncertain. CDR3 bases: TGCAGCGTTGTGACAGGAGATTTCAATGAGCAGTTCTTC. Amino acids: CSVVTGDFNEQFF.